These 31 T cell receptor beta chains were all obtained from the same sample, sequenced in a study of blood T cells in healthy people across ages (dated by TCRdb to about 2015). Libraries were prepared through 5' RACE. Sequencing was performed on an Illumina HiSeq 2500. A second roughly 7 to 12 cycle PCR used a sample-barcoded 5' primer and a J-beta primer mix. TCRdb took the public reads, trimmed them with fastp at Q25, ran MiXCR for clone calling and kept in-frame beta chains. Identical CDR3 protein sequences are pooled into one entry, listed with their most common genes and DNA. Recorded for this sample are 550,000 to 700,000 distinct CDR3 sequences; approximately 25% of them occurred a single time. The ten largest clones add up to roughly 20% of the sample. Sequencing input: blood. All receptors come from a woman between 70 and 85 years old in good health.

The V and J genes are TRBV7-2 and TRBJ2-4; no reliable D call. Germline V gene lookup returns CDR1 SGHTA and CDR2 FQGNSA. The CDR3 is 16 amino acids. V was pared by 4 bases and J by 0 bases, with 13 bases between. The CDR3 DNA reads TGTGCCAGCAGCTCACGGACCATGTTAGCCAAAAACATTCAGTACTTC. Encoded protein: CASSSRTMLAKNIQYF.

V usage is TRBV20-1 and J usage is TRBJ1-3; 7 nucleotides match TRBD1. With V trimmed by 5 bases and J by 1 base, 5 bases remained unmatched. Germline assignment: CDR1 DFQATT and CDR2 SNEGSKA (reference sequence). The CDR3 consists of 14 residues. The CDR3 reads CSAQVTGSGNTIYF. The CDR3 coding sequence is TGCAGTGCTCAGGTGACAGGGTCTGGAAACACCATATATTTT.

J is TRBJ2-5 and V is TRBV29-1, with a possible D match to TRBD2 (5 bases). The J call may be faulty, since TRBJ2-7 better matches the DNA end. The CDR3 has 15 residues. Germline lookup yields CDR1 SQVTM and CDR2 ANQGSEA. Here the CDR3 DNA reads TGCAGCGTTGAAGTTCAGACAACTAGCTCCTACGAGCAGTACTTC. Translation gives CSVEVQTTSSYEQYF.

This clonotype was detected only a few times. V and J are TRBV4-2 and TRBJ2-7; 11 bases fit TRBD1. This CDR3 is built from 15 residues. The V gene end was trimmed by 3 bases and the J gene end by 2 bases; junction bases not matched to a gene: 3. Germline lookup yields CDR1 LGHNA and CDR2 YNFKEQ. CDR3 residues: CASSQGQGVTYEQYF. DNA for the CDR3: TGTGCCAGCAGCCAGGGACAGGGGGTCACCTACGAGCAGTACTTC.

This clonotype turned up a few times. J is TRBJ1-4 and V is TRBV12-3 or TRBV12-4; D not certain. Trimming pared 6 bases from V and 8 bases from J, leaving 13 bases between. The CDR3 is 13 amino acids. This CDR3 is CASRDEIGEKLFF. CDR3 coding DNA: TGTGCCAGCAGAGACGAGATAGGCGAAAAACTGTTTTTT.

This chain connects TRBV5-6 to TRBJ2-4, with D possibly TRBD1 on 6 matching bases. V lost 4 bases and J 0 bases, leaving 20 bases between the germline ends. This CDR3 has 18 amino acids. Germline V gene sequence: CDR1 SGHDT, CDR2 YYEEEE. The DNA of the CDR3 is TGTGCCAGCAGCCCGTACAGGCCGGGACAACTAGCCAAAAACATTCAGTACTTC. Encoded protein: CASSPYRPGQLAKNIQYF. Together with reference TRBV5-6 and TRBJ2-4, the CDR3 gives the full variable domain: DAGVTQSPTHLIKTRGQQVTLRCSPKSGHDTVSWYQQALGQGPQFIFQYYEEEERQRGNFPDRFSGHQFPNYSSELNVNALLLGDSALYLCASSPYRPGQLAKNIQYFGAGTRLSVL.

This clonotype was counted at least ten times. The rearrangement uses TRBV7-2 and TRBJ1-1, with D possibly being TRBD1 (6 bases). The CDR3 length is 15 residues. The germline V gene has CDR1 SGHTA and CDR2 FQGNSA. Trimming removed 5 bases at V and 0 bases at J, with 13 bases between. As DNA, the CDR3 is TGTGCCAGCAGCCTACAGGGAGGGATGAACACTGAAGCTTTCTTT. The encoded protein is CASSLQGGMNTEAFF.

This clonotype appeared a few times. The V call is TRBV10-3, the J call TRBJ2-1; D possibly corresponds to TRBD2 (6 bases). The V end lost 4 bases, the J end lost 0 bases, and 7 bases lay between the germline ends. The CDR3 has 14 residues. The germline CDR1 and CDR2 sequences are ENHRY and SYGVKD. CDR3 region: CAISGGDSYNEQFF. Here the CDR3 DNA reads TGTGCCATCAGTGGCGGGGACTCCTACAATGAGCAGTTCTTC.

This clonotype occurred a few times. The rearrangement uses TRBV29-1 and TRBJ2-5; D is unresolved. Looked up from germline, CDR1 is SQVTM and CDR2 is ANQGSEA. The V end lost 3 bases, the J end lost 5 bases, and 16 bases lay between the germline ends. This CDR3 is built from 14 residues. The CDR3 region is CSVESGTGGETQYF. CDR3 in DNA: TGCAGCGTTGAGTCTGGAACGGGTGGGGAGACCCAGTACTTC.

The J gene is TRBJ1-1, the V gene TRBV7-9, with 8 bases identical to TRBD1. CDR1 is SEHNR, CDR2 FQNEAQ, per germline (reference sequence). The CDR3 consists of 15 residues. The V segment lost 5 bases and the J segment 0 bases; nucleotides outside the gene matches: 5. The CDR3 nucleotides are TGTGCCAGCAGCCCACAGGGGGGCTTGAACACTGAAGCTTTCTTT. Amino acid sequence: CASSPQGGLNTEAFF. Full variable domain (missing parts from reference TRBV7-9 and TRBJ1-1): DTGVSQNPRHKITKRGQNVTFRCDPISEHNRLYWYRQTLGQGPEFLTYFQNEAQLEKSRLLSDRFSAERPKGSFSTLEIQRTEQGDSAMYLCASSPQGGLNTEAFFGQGTRLTVV.

This clonotype came up a few times. The gene calls are TRBV12-3 or TRBV12-4 and TRBJ1-1, with D tentatively TRBD1 (5 bases). Trimming stripped 5 bases from V and 4 bases from J, with 14 bases between. The CDR3 is 14 amino acids. The CDR3: CASSRRDWGTEAFF. The CDR3 nucleotides are TGTGCCAGCAGTCGACGGGACTGGGGCACTGAAGCTTTCTTT.

The chain links TRBV5-1 to TRBJ2-5; TRBD1 matches at 9 bases. Germline V lookup: CDR1 SGHRS, CDR2 YFSETQ. Germline trimming cut 4 bases from V and 7 bases from J; bases unmatched to any gene: 8. This CDR3 has 14 residues. The CDR3: CASSPGTGMGTQYF. The CDR3 DNA follows: TGCGCCAGCAGCCCCGGGACAGGGATGGGGACCCAGTACTTC.

There are many counts of this clonotype. The V and J genes are TRBV5-8 and TRBJ2-4, with 8 bases fitting TRBD1. The CDR3 length is 15 residues. Germline CDR1 and CDR2: SGHTS and YDEGEE. The V and J ends lost 0 bases and 4 bases, in that order; junction bases with no gene match: 3. CDR3 sequence (DNA): TGTGCCAGCAGCTTGGGCGGGACAGGAAAAAACATTCAGTACTTC. Residues: CASSLGGTGKNIQYF.

The chain couples TRBV4-1 to TRBJ1-2; D perhaps matches TRBD1 (5 bases). The CDR3 has 15 amino acids. Trimming took off 0 bases at V and 7 bases at J, with 15 bases between the two ends. CDR1 and CDR2 from the germline V gene are MGHRA and YSYEKL. The CDR3 DNA is TGCGCCAGCAGCCAAGAGGCTCAGGGACGGGGTGGCTACACCTTC. Its protein product is CASSQEAQGRGGYTF.

This clonotype was counted a few times. The rearrangement joins TRBV5-6 to TRBJ2-1, with D uncertain. This CDR3 contains 14 residues. Germline values: CDR1 SGHDT, CDR2 YYEEEE. V was pared by 0 bases and J by 8 bases, with 12 bases between. CDR3 region: CASSLGPGGDEQFF. The CDR3 DNA reads TGTGCCAGCAGCTTGGGTCCGGGTGGGGATGAGCAGTTCTTC.

The V gene is TRBV5-1, the J gene TRBJ2-7; D might be TRBD2 (5 bases). This CDR3 is 17 amino acids long. Trimming removed 0 bases at V and 0 bases at J, with 16 bases between. CDR1 and CDR2 from the germline V gene are SGHRS and YFSETQ. CDR3 bases: TGCGCCAGCAGCTTGGGTAATATTCGGGGAAACTCCTACGAGCAGTACTTC. Translated: CASSLGNIRGNSYEQYF.

The V gene is TRBV20-1, the J gene TRBJ1-3; D call uncertain. Germline loops: CDR1 DFQATT, CDR2 SNEGSKA (reference sequence). This CDR3 contains 13 residues. V dropped 0 bases and J dropped 4 bases, with 7 bases sitting between them. This chain's CDR3 is CSARDRLGNTIYF. CDR3 DNA sequence: TGCAGTGCTAGAGACAGGTTAGGAAACACCATATATTTT.

A few counts support this clonotype. The chain carries TRBV10-3 and TRBJ1-3; TRBD1 matches 7 bases. The ends lost 10 bases at V and 0 bases at J; junction bases unmatched: 9. This CDR3 is 15 amino acids long. The V gene's germline CDR1 is ENHRY and CDR2 SYGVKD. CDR3 sequence: CATSWDSNSGNTIYF. CDR3 nucleotides: TGTGCCACCTCTTGGGACAGTAACTCTGGAAACACCATATATTTT.

This rearrangement joins TRBV7-3 to TRBJ2-5, with 7 bases fitting TRBD2. Trimming cost V 2 bases and J 1 base; bases outside gene matches: 4. The CDR3 has 15 amino acids. CDR1 SGHTA and CDR2 FQGTGA come from the germline V gene. As DNA, the CDR3 is TGTGCCAGCAGCTTAGTGGGGGGGATCCAAGAGACCCAGTACTTC. This translates into CASSLVGGIQETQYF.

This clonotype was counted a few times. This chain links TRBV9 with TRBJ1-2; 7 positions match TRBD1. The CDR3 totals 18 residues. Per the germline V gene, CDR1 is SGDLS and CDR2 is YYNGEE. V shed 4 bases, J shed 7 bases, and the junction held 22 bases outside the gene matches. Written as DNA, the CDR3 is TGTGCCAGCAGCTTCCAGGCCCTAACCAGACAGGGTAAGGGTGGCTACACCTTC. Protein: CASSFQALTRQGKGGYTF.

The table lists this clonotype with a few counts. This chain uses TRBV29-1 with TRBJ2-3; 8 nucleotides agree with TRBD2. The CDR3 is made up of 13 amino acids. The V gene end was trimmed by 3 bases and the J gene end by 4 bases; junction bases not matched to a gene: 3. Germline V lookup: CDR1 SQVTM, CDR2 ANQGSEA. This CDR3 reads CSVDSGAADTQYF. As DNA, the CDR3 is TGCAGCGTTGATAGCGGGGCTGCAGATACGCAGTATTTT.

The rearrangement joins TRBV20-1 to TRBJ1-2, with 7 bases lining up with TRBD1. The CDR3 extends over 11 amino acids. Germline trimming cut 6 bases from V and 5 bases from J; bases unmatched to any gene: 3. CDR1 is DFQATT and CDR2 is SNEGSKA in the germline V gene (reference sequence). Here the CDR3 DNA reads TGCAGTGCCGCGACAGGGTATGGCTACACCTTC. Amino acids: CSAATGYGYTF.

The chain employs TRBV12-3 or TRBV12-4 and TRBJ1-1; maybe TRBD1 (6 bases). This CDR3 contains 13 residues. Trimming took off 4 bases at V and 14 bases at J, with 20 bases between the two ends. The CDR3 region has the DNA TGTGCCAGCAGTTCCATGACAGGCGGATTGAAGTTCTTT. Amino acids: CASSSMTGGLKFF.

The chain joins TRBV6-2 or TRBV6-3 to TRBJ2-2; D uncertain. Trimming removed 0 bases at V and 4 bases at J, with 6 bases between. The germline CDR1 and CDR2 sequences are MNHEY and SVGEGT. The CDR3 sequence is 14 residues long. Written as DNA, the CDR3 is TGTGCCAGCAGTTACTCGAGAGGCACCGGGGAGCTGTTTTTT. It codes for CASSYSRGTGELFF.

J is TRBJ1-3 and V is TRBV7-3; D is uncertain. The CDR3 sequence is 17 residues long. Trimming shortened V by 0 bases and J by 0 bases, and 12 bases separated the two germline ends. Per the germline V gene, CDR1 is SGHTA and CDR2 is FQGTGA. The CDR3 DNA is TGTGCCAGCAGCTTAACTCCGGGATACAGCTCTGGAAACACCATATATTTT. This encodes CASSLTPGYSSGNTIYF.

V and J are TRBV5-5 and TRBJ1-4, with TRBD1 identical over 8 bases. V lost 3 bases to trimming and J lost 4 bases; unmatched junction nucleotides: 5. Germline V gene data show CDR1 as SGHKS and CDR2 as YYEKEE (reference sequence). The CDR3 spans 15 residues. Here the CDR3 DNA reads TGTGCCAGCAGCTACCGGACAGGGTATAATGAAAAACTGTTTTTT. It codes for CASSYRTGYNEKLFF.

This clonotype was found a few times. The J gene is TRBJ2-7, the V gene TRBV5-5; D unresolved. The CDR3 sequence is 15 residues long. Trimming took off 1 base at V and 1 base at J, with 12 bases between the two ends. Per the germline V gene, CDR1 is SGHKS and CDR2 is YYEKEE (reference sequence). CDR3 loop: CASSLLIAKSYEQYF. The CDR3 DNA is TGTGCCAGCAGCTTGTTAATTGCCAAATCCTACGAGCAGTACTTC.

The rearrangement uses TRBV5-6 and TRBJ2-5; unclear D gene. The CDR3 contains 13 residues. Germline-derived CDR1 and CDR2 are SGHDT and YYEEEE. The V gene lost 4 bases and the J gene lost 3 bases, with 10 bases spanning the gap. Here the CDR3 DNA reads TGTGCCAGCAGCCGGGCGAGGAAAGAGACCCAGTACTTC. It specifies CASSRARKETQYF. Looking up the rest from reference TRBV5-6 and TRBJ2-5 gives the full variable domain: DAGVTQSPTHLIKTRGQQVTLRCSPKSGHDTVSWYQQALGQGPQFIFQYYEEEERQRGNFPDRFSGHQFPNYSSELNVNALLLGDSALYLCASSRARKETQYFGPGTRLLVL.

The V and J genes are TRBV7-9 and TRBJ2-7, with D possibly TRBD2 on 6 matching bases. The CDR3 has 15 residues. The germline gives CDR1 SEHNR, CDR2 FQNEAQ (reference sequence). Trimming removed 2 bases from V and 5 bases from J, with 16 bases in between. The CDR3, as DNA: TGTGCCAGCAGCTTAAAGGACGGGACTGGCGACGAGCAGTACTTC. Protein sequence: CASSLKDGTGDEQYF.

This clonotype was picked up a small number of times. The chain links TRBV9 to TRBJ2-5; D gene unclear. V lost 3 bases and J 1 base, leaving 10 bases between the germline ends. The CDR3 length is 14 residues. Looked up from germline, CDR1 is SGDLS and CDR2 is YYNGEE. The CDR3 DNA follows: TGTGCCAGCAGCGAAGGGAATTCCCAAGAGACCCAGTACTTC. Translating gives CASSEGNSQETQYF. Supplemented by reference TRBV9 and TRBJ2-5, the full variable domain reads DSGVTQTPKHLITATGQRVTLRCSPRSGDLSVYWYQQSLDQGLQFLIQYYNGEERAKGNILERFSAQQFPDLHSELNLSSLELGDSALYFCASSEGNSQETQYFGPGTRLLVL.

The chain links TRBV2 to TRBJ2-1; 7 nucleotides line up with TRBD2. Trimming took 6 bases from V and 3 from J; bases not matched to a gene: 8. CDR1 SNHLY and CDR2 FYNNEI come from the germline V gene. There are 15 residues in the CDR3. The CDR3: CASSYRAGLYNEQFF. Written as DNA, the CDR3 is TGTGCCAGCAGCTATCGAGCGGGGCTCTACAATGAGCAGTTCTTC.